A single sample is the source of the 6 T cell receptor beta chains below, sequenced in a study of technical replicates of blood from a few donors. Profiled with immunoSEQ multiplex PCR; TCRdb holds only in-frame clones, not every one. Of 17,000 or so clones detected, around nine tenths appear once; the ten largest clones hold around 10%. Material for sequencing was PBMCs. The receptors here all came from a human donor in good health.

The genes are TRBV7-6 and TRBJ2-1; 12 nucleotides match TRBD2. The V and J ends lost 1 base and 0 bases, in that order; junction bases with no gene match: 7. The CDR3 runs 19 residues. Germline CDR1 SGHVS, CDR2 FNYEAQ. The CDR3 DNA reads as TGTGCCAGCAGCTTAGGGCTAGCGGGAGGGACGAACTCCTACAATGAGCAGTTCTTC. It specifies CASSLGLAGGTNSYNEQFF.

The CDR3 DNA sequence: TGTGCCACCCAGGGAGGGGGGGGGACCCAGTACTTC. Translating it yields CATQGGGGTQYF. V gene TRBV6-5 combines with J gene TRBJ2-5, with D perhaps TRBD2 (7 bases). This CDR3 is built from 12 residues. Germline loops: CDR1 MNHEY, CDR2 SVGAGI. Trimming left V 10 bases short and J 7 bases short, with 16 bases between.

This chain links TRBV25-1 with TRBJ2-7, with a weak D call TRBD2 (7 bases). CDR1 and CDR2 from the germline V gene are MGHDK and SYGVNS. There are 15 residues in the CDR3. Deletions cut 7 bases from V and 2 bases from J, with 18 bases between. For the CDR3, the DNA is TGTGCCAGCACCACTGAGGGGGGGCCAACCTACGAGCAGTACTTC. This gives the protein CASTTEGGPTYEQYF.

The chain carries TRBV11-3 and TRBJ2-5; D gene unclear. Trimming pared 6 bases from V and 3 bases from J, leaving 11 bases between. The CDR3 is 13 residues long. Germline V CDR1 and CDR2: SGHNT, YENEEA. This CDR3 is CASSLTVKETQYF. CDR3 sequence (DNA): TGTGCCAGCAGTCTTACTGTTAAAGAGACCCAGTACTTC.

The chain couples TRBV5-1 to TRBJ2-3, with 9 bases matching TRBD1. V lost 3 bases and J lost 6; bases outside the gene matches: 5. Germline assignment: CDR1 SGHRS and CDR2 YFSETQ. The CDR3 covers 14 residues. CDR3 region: CASSSQGAGDTQYF. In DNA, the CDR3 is TGCGCCAGCAGCTCACAGGGGGCAGGGGATACGCAGTATTTT.

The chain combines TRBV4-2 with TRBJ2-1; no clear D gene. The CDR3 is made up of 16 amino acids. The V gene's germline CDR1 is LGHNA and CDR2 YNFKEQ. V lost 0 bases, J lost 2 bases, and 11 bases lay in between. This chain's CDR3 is CASSQEYWRAYNEQFF. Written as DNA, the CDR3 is TGTGCCAGCAGCCAAGAATACTGGAGAGCCTACAATGAGCAGTTCTTC.